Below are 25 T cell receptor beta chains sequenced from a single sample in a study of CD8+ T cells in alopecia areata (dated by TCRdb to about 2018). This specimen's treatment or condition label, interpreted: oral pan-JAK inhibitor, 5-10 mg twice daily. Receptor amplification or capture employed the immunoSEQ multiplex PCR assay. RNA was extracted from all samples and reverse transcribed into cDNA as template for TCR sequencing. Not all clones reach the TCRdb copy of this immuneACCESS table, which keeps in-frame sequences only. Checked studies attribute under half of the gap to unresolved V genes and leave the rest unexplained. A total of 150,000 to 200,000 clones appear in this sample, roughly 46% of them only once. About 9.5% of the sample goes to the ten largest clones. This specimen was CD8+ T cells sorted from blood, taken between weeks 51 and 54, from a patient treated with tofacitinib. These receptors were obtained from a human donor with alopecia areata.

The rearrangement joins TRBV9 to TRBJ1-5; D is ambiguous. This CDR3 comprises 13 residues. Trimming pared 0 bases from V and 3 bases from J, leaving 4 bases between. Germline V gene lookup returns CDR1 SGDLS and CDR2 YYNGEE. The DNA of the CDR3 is TGTGCCAGCAGCGTAGGAGACAATCAGCCCCAGCATTTT. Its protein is CASSVGDNQPQHF.

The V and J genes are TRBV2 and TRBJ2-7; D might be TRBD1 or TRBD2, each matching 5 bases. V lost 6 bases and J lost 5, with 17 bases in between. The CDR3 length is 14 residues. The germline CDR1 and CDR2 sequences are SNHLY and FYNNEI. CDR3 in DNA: TGTGCCAGCAGGCCCTCGTGGGGGTGGGACGAGCAGTACTTC. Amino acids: CASRPSWGWDEQYF.

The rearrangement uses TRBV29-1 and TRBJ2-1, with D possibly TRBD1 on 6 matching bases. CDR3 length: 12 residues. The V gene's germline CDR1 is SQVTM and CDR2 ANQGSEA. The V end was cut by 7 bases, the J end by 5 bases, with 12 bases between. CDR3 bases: TGCAGCGCAGGACAGAGGGACAATGAGCAGTTCTTC. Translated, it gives CSAGQRDNEQFF.

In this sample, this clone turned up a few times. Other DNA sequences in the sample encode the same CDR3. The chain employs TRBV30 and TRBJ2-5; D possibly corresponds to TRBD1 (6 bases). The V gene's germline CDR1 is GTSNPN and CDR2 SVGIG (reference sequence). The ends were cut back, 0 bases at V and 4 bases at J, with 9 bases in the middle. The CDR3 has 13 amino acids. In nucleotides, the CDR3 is TGTGCCTGGAGTGTAACAGGGCCAGAGACCCAGTACTTC. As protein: CAWSVTGPETQYF.

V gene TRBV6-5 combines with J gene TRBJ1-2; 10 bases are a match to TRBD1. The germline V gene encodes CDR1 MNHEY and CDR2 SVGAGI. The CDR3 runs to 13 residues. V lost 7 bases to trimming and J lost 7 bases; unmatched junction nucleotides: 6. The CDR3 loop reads CASTPGQGGGYTF. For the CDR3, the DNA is TGTGCCAGCACCCCCGGACAGGGGGGTGGCTACACCTTC.

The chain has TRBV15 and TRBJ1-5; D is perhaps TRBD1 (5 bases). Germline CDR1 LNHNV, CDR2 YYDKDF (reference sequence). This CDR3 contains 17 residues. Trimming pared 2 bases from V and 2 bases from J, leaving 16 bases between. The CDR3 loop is CATSRTPQGEGNQPQHF. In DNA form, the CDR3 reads TGTGCCACCAGCAGAACACCCCAAGGGGAGGGCAATCAGCCCCAGCATTTT.

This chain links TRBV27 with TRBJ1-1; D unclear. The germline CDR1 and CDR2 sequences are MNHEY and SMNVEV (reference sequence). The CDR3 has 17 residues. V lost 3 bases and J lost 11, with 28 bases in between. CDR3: CASSLPGRRPHQQRAFF. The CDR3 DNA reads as TGTGCCAGCAGTTTGCCTGGACGGCGACCCCACCAGCAACGCGCTTTCTTT.

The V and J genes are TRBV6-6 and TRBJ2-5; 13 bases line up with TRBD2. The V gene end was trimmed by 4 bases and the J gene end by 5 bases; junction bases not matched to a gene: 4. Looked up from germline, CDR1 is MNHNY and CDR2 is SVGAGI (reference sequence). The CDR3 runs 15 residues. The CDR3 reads CASSFGTSGAETQYF. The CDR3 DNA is TGTGCCAGCAGTTTCGGGACTAGCGGGGCCGAGACCCAGTACTTC.

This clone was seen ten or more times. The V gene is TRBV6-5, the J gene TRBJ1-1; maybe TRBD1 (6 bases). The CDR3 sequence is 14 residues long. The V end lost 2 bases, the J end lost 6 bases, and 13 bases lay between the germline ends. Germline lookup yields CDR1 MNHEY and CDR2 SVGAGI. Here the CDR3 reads CASSYLGGIAEAFF. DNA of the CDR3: TGTGCCAGCAGTTACCTAGGGGGAATTGCTGAAGCTTTCTTT.

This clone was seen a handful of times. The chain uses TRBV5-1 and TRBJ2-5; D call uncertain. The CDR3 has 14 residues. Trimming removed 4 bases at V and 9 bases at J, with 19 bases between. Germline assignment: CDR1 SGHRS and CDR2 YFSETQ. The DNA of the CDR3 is TGCGCCAGCAGCCCGGAGACTGGGCGTAGGGCCCAGTACTTC. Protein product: CASSPETGRRAQYF.

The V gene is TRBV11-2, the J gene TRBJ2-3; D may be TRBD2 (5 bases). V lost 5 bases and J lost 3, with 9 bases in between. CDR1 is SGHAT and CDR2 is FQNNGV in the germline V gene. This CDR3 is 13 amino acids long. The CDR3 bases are TGTGCCAGCAGCCTCGGGGATACAGATACGCAGTATTTT. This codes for CASSLGDTDTQYF.

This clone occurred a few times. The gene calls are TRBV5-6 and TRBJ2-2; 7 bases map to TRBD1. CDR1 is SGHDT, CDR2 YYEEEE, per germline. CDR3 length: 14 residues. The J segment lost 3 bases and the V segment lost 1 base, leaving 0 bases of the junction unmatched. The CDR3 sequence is CASSLTGDTGELFF. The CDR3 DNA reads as TGTGCCAGCAGCTTGACAGGGGACACCGGGGAGCTGTTTTTT.

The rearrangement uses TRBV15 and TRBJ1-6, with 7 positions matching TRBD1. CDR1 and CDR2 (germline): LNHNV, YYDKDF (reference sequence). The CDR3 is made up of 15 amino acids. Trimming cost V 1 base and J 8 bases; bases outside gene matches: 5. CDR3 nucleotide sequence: TGTGCCACCAGCAGAGGAGGGGGCTCGGATTCACCCCTCCACTTT. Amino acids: CATSRGGGSDSPLHF.

Here the CDR3 reads CASSNPGQGTDTQYF. The CDR3 bases are TGTGCCAGCAGTAATCCGGGACAGGGCACAGATACGCAGTATTTT. The chain has TRBV6-5 and TRBJ2-3, with 8 bases identical to TRBD1. The germline V gene encodes CDR1 MNHEY and CDR2 SVGAGI. The CDR3 is 15 amino acids. V shed 5 bases, J shed 1 base, and the junction held 5 bases outside the gene matches.

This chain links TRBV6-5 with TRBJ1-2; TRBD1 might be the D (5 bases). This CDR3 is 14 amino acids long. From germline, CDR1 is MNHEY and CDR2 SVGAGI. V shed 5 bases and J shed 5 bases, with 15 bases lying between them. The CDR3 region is CASSERGRGYGYTF. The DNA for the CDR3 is TGTGCCAGCAGTGAAAGGGGTAGGGGTTATGGCTACACCTTC.

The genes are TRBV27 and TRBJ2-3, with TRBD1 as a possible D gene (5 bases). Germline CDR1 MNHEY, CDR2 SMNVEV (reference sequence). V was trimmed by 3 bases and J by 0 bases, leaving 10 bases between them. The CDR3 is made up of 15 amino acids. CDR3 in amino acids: CASSFQGWSTDTQYF. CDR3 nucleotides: TGTGCCAGCAGTTTCCAGGGATGGAGCACAGATACGCAGTATTTT.

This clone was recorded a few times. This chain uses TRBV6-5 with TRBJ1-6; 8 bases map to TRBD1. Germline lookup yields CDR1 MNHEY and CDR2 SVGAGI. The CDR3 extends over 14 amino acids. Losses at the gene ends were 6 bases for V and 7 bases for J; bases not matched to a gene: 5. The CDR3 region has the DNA TGTGCCAGCAGAAGAGGACAGGGCAATTCACCCCTCCACTTT. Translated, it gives CASRRGQGNSPLHF.

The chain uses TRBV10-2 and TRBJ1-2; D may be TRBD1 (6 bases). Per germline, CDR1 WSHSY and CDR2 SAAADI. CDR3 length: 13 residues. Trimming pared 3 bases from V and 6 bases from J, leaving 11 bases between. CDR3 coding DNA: TGCGCCAGCAGTGAACGTACAGGGAATGGCTACACCTTC. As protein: CASSERTGNGYTF.

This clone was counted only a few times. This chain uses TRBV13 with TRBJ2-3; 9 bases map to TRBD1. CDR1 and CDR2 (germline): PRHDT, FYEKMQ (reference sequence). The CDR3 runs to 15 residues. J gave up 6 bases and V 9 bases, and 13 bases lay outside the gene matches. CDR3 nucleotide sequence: TGTGCCAGTTCCCCCGGGACAGGGCTTTGGGATACGCAGTATTTT. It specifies CASSPGTGLWDTQYF.

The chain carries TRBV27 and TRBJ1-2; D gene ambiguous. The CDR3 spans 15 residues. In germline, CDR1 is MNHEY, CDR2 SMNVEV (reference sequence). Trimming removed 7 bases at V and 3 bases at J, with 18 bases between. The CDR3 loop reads CASTSHRGEDYGYTF. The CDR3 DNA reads TGTGCCAGCACCTCGCATCGTGGCGAAGACTATGGCTACACCTTC.

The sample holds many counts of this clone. CDR3 region: CASSLVSRGDEQYF. The CDR3 bases are TGTGCCAGCAGTTTGGTGAGCAGGGGCGACGAGCAGTACTTC. The chain links TRBV27 to TRBJ2-7; D might be TRBD1 (6 bases). Germline V lookup: CDR1 MNHEY, CDR2 SMNVEV (reference sequence). Trimming left V 3 bases short and J 5 bases short, with 14 bases between. The CDR3 totals 14 residues.

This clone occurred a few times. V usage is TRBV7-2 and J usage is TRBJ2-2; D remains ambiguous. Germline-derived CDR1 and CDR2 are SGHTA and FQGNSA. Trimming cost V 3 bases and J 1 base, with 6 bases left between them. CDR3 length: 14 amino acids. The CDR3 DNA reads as TGTGCCAGCAGCTTCAGTCTGAACACCGGGGAGCTGTTTTTT. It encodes CASSFSLNTGELFF.

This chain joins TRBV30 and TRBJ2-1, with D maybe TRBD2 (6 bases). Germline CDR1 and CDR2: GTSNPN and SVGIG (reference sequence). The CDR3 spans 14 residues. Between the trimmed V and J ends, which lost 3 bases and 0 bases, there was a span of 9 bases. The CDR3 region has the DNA TGTGCCTGGAGGGGACTTAGCTCCTACAATGAGCAGTTCTTC. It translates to CAWRGLSSYNEQFF.

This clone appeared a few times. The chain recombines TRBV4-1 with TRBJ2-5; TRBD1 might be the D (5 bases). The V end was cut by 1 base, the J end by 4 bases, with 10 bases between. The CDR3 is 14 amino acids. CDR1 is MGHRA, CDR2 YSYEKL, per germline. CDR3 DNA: TGCGCCAGCAGCCAAGGACAGTCCCCAGAGACCCAGTACTTC. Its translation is CASSQGQSPETQYF.

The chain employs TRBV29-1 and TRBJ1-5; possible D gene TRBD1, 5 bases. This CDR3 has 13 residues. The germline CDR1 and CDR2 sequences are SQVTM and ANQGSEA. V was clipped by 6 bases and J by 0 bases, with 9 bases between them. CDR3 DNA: TGCAGCGTAACAGGAGATAGCAATCAGCCCCAGCATTTT. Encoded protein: CSVTGDSNQPQHF.